These 19 T cell receptor beta chains originate from one sample sequenced in a study of Ad26.COV2.S vaccination and SARS-CoV-2 variants. Sequencing used immunoSEQ multiplex PCR; TCRdb keeps in-frame clones, though not all of them. Found here are hundreds of thousands of clones, 70% to 90% of them singletons; the top ten hold roughly 3.5%. Sample treatment: roughly 19 received Ad26.COV2.S at low or high dose, single or two shots; about five received placebo; per-sample allocation not given. Following the first vaccine or placebo injection, samples were taken on day 63. Source: peripheral blood, taken in a trial of Ad26.COV2.S vaccine versus placebo. These receptors were obtained from a person between 18 and 60 years old who received the Ad26.COV2.S COVID-19 vaccine or a placebo.

This clone turned up a few times. J is TRBJ2-3 and V is TRBV5-4; TRBD1 or TRBD2 may be the D gene (6 bases each). Germline loops: CDR1 SGHNT, CDR2 YYREEE (reference sequence). CDR3 length: 15 residues. The V end lost 7 bases, the J end lost 0 bases, and 15 bases lay between the germline ends. CDR3 nucleotide sequence: TGTGCCAGCTACGTTGGGGGGCGCAGCACAGATACGCAGTATTTT. It encodes CASYVGGRSTDTQYF. Full variable domain (missing parts from reference TRBV5-4 and TRBJ2-3): ETGVTQSPTHLIKTRGQQVTLRCSSQSGHNTVSWYQQALGQGPQFIFQYYREEENGRGNFPPRFSGLQFPNYSSELNVNALELDDSALYLCASYVGGRSTDTQYFGPGTRLTVL.

DNA for the CDR3: TGTGCCAGCAGCTTGACAGGGGGCCGAAATTCACCCCTCCACTTT. Translating it yields CASSLTGGRNSPLHF. The chain uses TRBV7-2 and TRBJ1-6; 10 nucleotides match TRBD1. The V segment lost 3 bases and the J segment 7 bases; nucleotides outside the gene matches: 3. The CDR3 length is 15 residues. CDR1 and CDR2 from the germline V gene are SGHTA and FQGNSA.

V and J are TRBV5-1 and TRBJ1-1; D is possibly TRBD1 (5 bases). The CDR3 extends over 14 amino acids. Between the trimmed V and J ends, which lost 0 bases and 4 bases, there was a span of 10 bases. Per the germline V gene, CDR1 is SGHRS and CDR2 is YFSETQ. Here the CDR3 DNA reads TGCGCCAGCAGCTTGGTAGGGGTGGGCACTGAAGCTTTCTTT. The encoded protein is CASSLVGVGTEAFF.

The chain recombines TRBV5-1 with TRBJ2-5, with TRBD2 matching over 11 bases. The trim removed 4 bases at V and 3 bases at J, leaving 5 bases unmatched. Looked up from germline, CDR1 is SGHRS and CDR2 is YFSETQ. This CDR3 spans 15 amino acids. This CDR3 reads CASSAEGLAEETQYF. The CDR3, as DNA: TGCGCCAGCAGCGCGGAGGGACTAGCGGAAGAGACCCAGTACTTC.

The sample holds one count of this clone. The CDR3 nucleotides are TGTGCCAGCAGCCCCCGGGGGGCGATGAACACTGAAGCTTTCTTT. Amino acids: CASSPRGAMNTEAFF. V usage is TRBV9 and J usage is TRBJ1-1, with D possibly TRBD1 on 6 matching bases. Trimming pared 4 bases from V and 0 bases from J, leaving 13 bases between. The CDR3 extends over 15 amino acids. Per the germline V gene, CDR1 is SGDLS and CDR2 is YYNGEE.

The V call is TRBV27, the J call TRBJ1-2, with TRBD1 matching 7 bases. CDR1 is MNHEY and CDR2 is SMNVEV in the germline V gene (reference sequence). V shed 5 bases, J shed 8 bases, and the junction held 8 bases outside the gene matches. The CDR3 extends over 13 amino acids. The chain's CDR3 is CASSPGQEQGYTF. CDR3 nucleotide sequence: TGTGCCAGCAGTCCAGGACAGGAACAGGGCTACACCTTC.

V and J are TRBV25-1 and TRBJ1-6; no clear D gene. The ends were cut back, 1 base at V and 0 bases at J, with 10 bases in the middle. Germline loops: CDR1 MGHDK, CDR2 SYGVNS. The CDR3 spans 17 residues. The CDR3 DNA is TGTGCCAGCAGTGAATTAGGGAAGAGCTCCTATAATTCACCCCTCCACTTT. This sequence encodes CASSELGKSSYNSPLHF.

This chain uses TRBV6-5 with TRBJ2-3; D not certain. CDR1 is MNHEY, CDR2 SVGAGI, per germline. Trimming stripped 6 bases from V and 0 bases from J, with 4 bases between. The CDR3 sequence is 12 residues long. CDR3: CASRSSTDTQYF. CDR3 coding DNA: TGTGCCAGCAGGAGTAGCACAGATACGCAGTATTTT.

The chain carries TRBV3-1 (or the pseudogene TRBV3-2) and TRBJ2-2, with D perhaps matching TRBD1 or TRBD2 (6 bases each). This CDR3 has 14 residues. The V and J ends lost 5 bases and 4 bases respectively, with 11 bases between them. In germline, CDR1 is LGHDT, CDR2 YNNKEL (reference sequence). The CDR3 loop is CASSYGGGTGELFF. DNA for the CDR3: TGTGCCAGCAGCTACGGAGGGGGCACCGGGGAGCTGTTTTTT.

The chain couples TRBV19 to TRBJ2-1; 9 bases are shared with TRBD2. The CDR3 is made up of 17 amino acids. After removal of 0 bases from V and 3 bases from J, the junction contained 6 bases not matched to a gene. In germline, CDR1 is LNHDA, CDR2 SQIVND (reference sequence). The CDR3 region is CASSIDGAGGNYNEQFF. DNA of the CDR3: TGTGCCAGTAGTATAGATGGAGCGGGGGGAAACTACAATGAGCAGTTCTTC.

A few counts support this clone. The chain recombines TRBV5-6 with TRBJ1-2; TRBD1 matches 8 bases. Losses at the gene ends were 4 bases for V and 6 bases for J; bases not matched to a gene: 14. The length of the CDR3 is 16 residues. Germline loops: CDR1 SGHDT, CDR2 YYEEEE. The CDR3 protein is CASSQRGRQGMDGYTF. CDR3 nucleotide sequence: TGTGCCAGCAGCCAGAGGGGGAGACAGGGGATGGATGGCTACACCTTC.

Remarks on this clone: This same CDR3 is encoded by further DNA sequences in the sample. V gene TRBV30 combines with J gene TRBJ2-1; D is unclear. CDR3 length equals 10 residues. V was pared by 3 bases and J by 5 bases, with 2 bases between. Germline CDR1 is GTSNPN and CDR2 is SVGIG (reference sequence). The CDR3 coding sequence is TGTGCCTGGAGCCACAATGAGCAGTTCTTC. Its translation: CAWSHNEQFF.

The V call is TRBV15, the J call TRBJ1-3; D is unclear. Germline CDR1 LNHNV, CDR2 YYDKDF (reference sequence). Trimming took 1 base from V and 3 from J, leaving 4 bases between them. The CDR3 totals 13 residues. The CDR3 protein is CATSRGIGNTIYF. In nucleotides, the CDR3 is TGTGCCACCAGCAGAGGCATTGGAAACACCATATATTTT.

The gene calls are TRBV5-1 and TRBJ1-2, with D maybe TRBD1 (6 bases). Germline lookup yields CDR1 SGHRS and CDR2 YFSETQ. Between the trimmed V and J ends, which lost 1 base and 0 bases, there was a span of 13 bases. This CDR3 is built from 16 residues. The CDR3 coding sequence is TGCGCCAGCAGCTTGACGGTTGGACAGACTAACTATGGCTACACCTTC. It translates to CASSLTVGQTNYGYTF.

The genes are TRBV10-3 and TRBJ1-2; TRBD1 matches at 7 bases. J gave up 3 bases and V 4 bases, and 11 bases lay outside the gene matches. The CDR3 contains 16 residues. Per the germline V gene, CDR1 is ENHRY and CDR2 is SYGVKD. The CDR3 reads CAISGTGPLGDYGYTF. In DNA form, the CDR3 reads TGTGCCATCAGTGGGACAGGCCCCCTCGGAGACTATGGCTACACCTTC.

The V gene is TRBV5-6, the J gene TRBJ2-7, with a tentative D call TRBD1 (6 bases). V lost 4 bases and J 1 base, leaving 12 bases between the germline ends. The length of the CDR3 is 14 residues. Per germline, CDR1 SGHDT and CDR2 YYEEEE. CDR3 sequence: CASSIGTPSYEQYF. The CDR3 DNA reads TGTGCCAGCAGCATAGGGACACCATCCTACGAGCAGTACTTC.

The chain has TRBV15 and TRBJ2-5; D perhaps matches TRBD2 (6 bases). Germline V lookup: CDR1 LNHNV, CDR2 YYDKDF (reference sequence). V shed 0 bases and J shed 5 bases, with 25 bases lying between them. CDR3 length: 19 amino acids. This CDR3 is CATSRDRTGGAGSRETQYF. For the CDR3, the DNA is TGTGCCACCAGCAGAGATAGGACTGGAGGGGCGGGGTCTAGGGAGACCCAGTACTTC.

This rearrangement joins TRBV3-1 (or the pseudogene TRBV3-2) to TRBJ1-1, with D possibly being TRBD1 (6 bases). Germline values: CDR1 LGHDT, CDR2 YNNKEL (reference sequence). This CDR3 has 14 amino acids. V was clipped by 1 base and J by 6 bases, with 12 bases between them. The CDR3 DNA is TGTGCCAGCAGCCAAGGGGACAAACAGCCTGAAGCTTTCTTT. Translation: CASSQGDKQPEAFF.

This sequence joins TRBV30 and TRBJ2-7, with D unresolved. V shed 1 base and J shed 9 bases, with 10 bases lying between them. CDR3 length equals 11 residues. Germline CDR1 reads GTSNPN; CDR2 reads SVGIG (reference sequence). CDR3 loop: CAWSAKYLQYF. CDR3 in DNA: TGTGCCTGGAGTGCCAAATACTTGCAGTACTTC.